The entry below gives a single T cell receptor (beta chain) sequence along with its context. Its target is not known. CDR3 length: 18 amino acids. The junction had 18 bases not matched to a gene; V was cut back by 5 bases and J by 3 bases. CDR1 and CDR2 from the germline V gene are SGHVS and FNYEAQ. The record originates from a study of immune cell composition in non-small cell lung cancer. Study background: Histologic subtype was mainly adenocarcinoma or squamous cell carcinoma.

Whole-study results and caveats: TIL tumour reactivity correlated with maximal tumour-associated clone frequency in adenocarcinoma. Dominant in vivo tumour-associated clones were not shown to share tumour-reactive sequences.

Produced via immunoSEQ multiplex PCR; TCRdb's table is partial and in-frame only. The repertoire holds about 4,600 clones, with roughly 74% as singletons. The sequence was collected from a human donor with non-small cell lung cancer. Material: lung tumor tissue. The rearrangement uses TRBV7-6 and TRBJ2-7; 8 bases line up with TRBD1. The CDR3 DNA follows: TGTGCCAGCAGCCAGCTTCAGGGGGCCTCTACTCATATCTACGAGCAGTACTTC. This sequence encodes CASSQLQGASTHIYEQYF.